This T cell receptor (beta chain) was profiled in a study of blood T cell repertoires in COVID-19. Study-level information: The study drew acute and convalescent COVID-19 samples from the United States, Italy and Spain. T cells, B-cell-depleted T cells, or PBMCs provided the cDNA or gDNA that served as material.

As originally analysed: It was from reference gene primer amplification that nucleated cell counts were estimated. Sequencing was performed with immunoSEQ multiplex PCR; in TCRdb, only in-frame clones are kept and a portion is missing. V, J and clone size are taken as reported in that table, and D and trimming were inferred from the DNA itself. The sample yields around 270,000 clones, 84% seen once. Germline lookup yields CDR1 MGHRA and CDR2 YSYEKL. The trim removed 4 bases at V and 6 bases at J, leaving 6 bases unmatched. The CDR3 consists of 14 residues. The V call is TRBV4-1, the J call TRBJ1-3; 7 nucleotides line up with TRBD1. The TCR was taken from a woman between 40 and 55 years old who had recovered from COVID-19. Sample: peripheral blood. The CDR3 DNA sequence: TGCGCCAGCAGCCGAAGCAGGGGGGAAAACACCATATATTTT. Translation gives CASSRSRGENTIYF.